The next 30 T cell receptor beta chains were all read from a single sample in a study of T-cell memory formation after mild COVID-19 listed by TCRdb under 2021. The protocol used for the library was 5' RACE. The reads were generated on an Illumina NovaSeq 6000. TCRdb itself trimmed the public reads at Q25 with fastp, ran MiXCR and retained productive beta chains. Each CDR3 protein appears once, grouped with its most common genes and DNA. The sample table contains 150,000 or so distinct CDR3 sequences; only one count was recorded for roughly 15% of them. Jointly, the top ten make up 11% to 15% of the sample. Sequencing was carried out using PBMCs or a T cell subset sorted from them (not recorded which). The receptor set was obtained from an adult woman who had mild COVID-19 (a few samples of this study predate the infection). The sample titles of this study are shuffled in the database, so cell type and time point are left out; the donor was told from shared clones.

The table lists this clonotype with a few counts. The chain joins TRBV20-1 to TRBJ2-5; D is perhaps TRBD2 (5 bases). V lost 4 bases to trimming and J lost 7 bases, with 13 bases between them. Per germline, CDR1 DFQATT and CDR2 SNEGSKA (reference sequence). This CDR3 has 12 amino acids. CDR3 coding DNA: TGCAGTGCTACTAAGGACGGAGGGACCCAGTACTTC. Translating it yields CSATKDGGTQYF.

V and J are TRBV24-1 and TRBJ2-3; D remains unclear. The CDR3 runs 12 residues. Germline values: CDR1 KGHDR, CDR2 SFDVKD. V was cut by 2 bases and J by 11 bases, with 10 bases left in between. The CDR3: CATSDSVGRQYF. The CDR3 DNA reads TGTGCCACCAGTGATTCTGTAGGCCGGCAGTATTTT.

This sequence joins TRBV20-1 and TRBJ2-7, with a tentative D call TRBD2 (5 bases). V gave up 2 bases and J gave up 0 bases, with 8 bases separating them. The germline V gene has CDR1 DFQATT and CDR2 SNEGSKA (reference sequence). This CDR3 region has 13 residues. This CDR3 reads CSARLTSSYEQYF. The CDR3 coding sequence is TGCAGTGCTAGACTTACTAGCTCCTACGAGCAGTACTTC.

This chain connects TRBV4-1 to TRBJ1-1; no definite D call. The CDR3 consists of 15 residues. Trimming left V 4 bases short and J 4 bases short, with 16 bases between. Germline V CDR1 and CDR2: MGHRA, YSYEKL. CDR3 sequence: CASSPWVDRGTEAFF. CDR3 in DNA: TGCGCCAGCAGCCCTTGGGTGGACCGGGGCACTGAAGCTTTCTTT.

This clonotype came up a few times. The rearrangement uses TRBV13 and TRBJ1-5; no clear D gene. From germline, CDR1 is PRHDT and CDR2 FYEKMQ (reference sequence). With 0 bases removed from V and 5 bases from J, the gap between germline ends came to 8 bases. The CDR3 totals 14 residues. In DNA, the CDR3 is TGTGCCAGCAGCTTAGGGACTGGGCATCAGCCCCAGCATTTT. Its translation: CASSLGTGHQPQHF.

V is TRBV5-1 and J is TRBJ2-2; the D is unclear. The V end was cut by 0 bases, the J end by 0 bases, with 6 bases between. The CDR3 loop spans 15 amino acids. Germline CDR1 and CDR2: SGHRS and YFSETQ. CDR3 DNA sequence: TGCGCCAGCAGCTTGGTAGGCTCGAACACCGGGGAGCTGTTTTTT. This translates into CASSLVGSNTGELFF.

About this clonotype: An end of the junction differs from the germline gene, which may be a read error. The chain recombines TRBV10-3 with TRBJ1-1; no clear D. This CDR3 is built from 11 residues. Germline V gene sequence: CDR1 ENHRY, CDR2 SYGVKD. CDR3 nucleotides: TGTGCCATCAGTGTGAACACTGAAGCTCTCTTT. The encoded protein is CAISVNTEALF.

This clonotype was picked up a small number of times. V usage is TRBV10-3 and J usage is TRBJ1-2; 9 nucleotides line up with TRBD1. Germline assignment: CDR1 ENHRY and CDR2 SYGVKD. The CDR3 contains 12 residues. The trim removed 4 bases at V and 6 bases at J, leaving 0 bases unmatched. CDR3 amino acids: CAISGQGDGYTF. Written as DNA, the CDR3 is TGTGCCATCAGTGGACAGGGGGATGGCTACACCTTC.

The rearrangement links TRBV3-1 to TRBJ1-4, with D maybe TRBD1 (6 bases). This CDR3 comprises 16 residues. Germline CDR1 reads LGHDT; CDR2 reads YNNKEL (reference sequence). Trimming took off 4 bases at V and 8 bases at J, with 20 bases between the two ends. CDR3 nucleotide sequence: TGTGCCAGCAGCCCGCTCGAGGCAGGGGAGGACGAAAAACTGTTTTTT. As protein: CASSPLEAGEDEKLFF.

CDR3 region: CASRRLAGPSDEQYF. For the CDR3, the DNA is TGTGCCAGCAGACGACTAGCGGGACCCTCGGACGAGCAGTACTTC. The chain couples TRBV11-2 to TRBJ2-7; TRBD2 aligns across 11 bases. Germline CDR1 reads SGHAT; CDR2 reads FQNNGV. There are 15 residues in the CDR3. The junction had 9 bases not matched to a gene; V was cut back by 6 bases and J by 5 bases.

This clonotype was recorded a few times. This chain links TRBV15 with TRBJ1-3, with no clear D. CDR1 and CDR2 from the germline V gene are LNHNV and YYDKDF (reference sequence). CDR3 length: 15 amino acids. V lost 0 bases and J lost 2, with 8 bases in between. The CDR3, as DNA: TGTGCCACCAGCAGAGATCGAGGGCCTGGAAACACCATATATTTT. This sequence encodes CATSRDRGPGNTIYF.

This clonotype turned up a few times. V usage is TRBV5-6 and J usage is TRBJ2-1; D is uncertain. V lost 0 bases and J 10 bases, leaving 11 bases between the germline ends. Germline V gene sequence: CDR1 SGHDT, CDR2 YYEEEE. The CDR3 runs 13 residues. The CDR3 region has the DNA TGTGCCAGCAGCTTGGCTACAATGAGGGAGCAGTTCTTC. This codes for CASSLATMREQFF.

The chain employs TRBV20-1 and TRBJ2-7; the match to TRBD1 covers 8 bases. Trimming cost V 6 bases and J 2 bases; bases outside gene matches: 9. The CDR3 totals 14 residues. CDR1 is DFQATT, CDR2 SNEGSKA, per germline (reference sequence). DNA for the CDR3: TGCAGTGCCACCCGGGACAGGAACACCTACGAGCAGTACTTC. It specifies CSATRDRNTYEQYF.

The chain couples TRBV10-3 to TRBJ2-2, with D perhaps matching TRBD2 (5 bases). V gave up 0 bases and J gave up 3 bases, with 11 bases separating them. This CDR3 has 16 amino acids. Germline-derived CDR1 and CDR2 are ENHRY and SYGVKD. The chain's CDR3 is CAISESLGSDTGELFF. The DNA for the CDR3 is TGTGCCATCAGTGAGTCCTTAGGGAGCGACACCGGGGAGCTGTTTTTT.

This clonotype has just a few counts. The gene calls are TRBV30 and TRBJ2-1, with 14 bases aligning to TRBD2. Per germline, CDR1 GTSNPN and CDR2 SVGIG (reference sequence). The CDR3 totals 14 residues. V gave up 3 bases and J gave up 10 bases; unmatched junction bases: 5. In DNA form, the CDR3 reads TGTGCCTGGAGGACTAGCGGGAGGGCTCTCGAGCAGTTCTTC. Protein: CAWRTSGRALEQFF. Variable domain in full (rest from reference TRBV30 and TRBJ2-1): SQTIHQWPATLVQPVGSPLSLECTVEGTSNPNLYWYRQAAGRGLQLLFYSVGIGQISSEVPQNLSASRPQDRQFILSSKKLLLSDSGFYLCAWRTSGRALEQFFGPGTRLTVL.

V usage is TRBV7-9 and J usage is TRBJ1-2, with 8 nucleotides matching TRBD1. After removal of 4 bases from V and 4 bases from J, the junction contained 5 bases not matched to a gene. CDR1 and CDR2 (germline): SEHNR, FQNEAQ (reference sequence). This CDR3 has 14 residues. CDR3 DNA: TGTGCCAGCAGCTGGGGACAGGACCTCTATGGCTACACCTTC. This gives the protein CASSWGQDLYGYTF.

This clonotype came up many times. The V and J genes are TRBV29-1 and TRBJ2-5; D ambiguous. CDR3 length: 14 residues. Germline assignment: CDR1 SQVTM and CDR2 ANQGSEA. Trimming stripped 4 bases from V and 5 bases from J, with 17 bases between. CDR3 loop: CSVVTVAATETQYF. CDR3 in DNA: TGCAGCGTTGTTACTGTCGCGGCGACGGAGACCCAGTACTTC.

This clonotype has a handful of counts. The chain has TRBV3-1 and TRBJ2-1; 10 bases match TRBD2. J was trimmed by 10 bases and V by 0 bases; bases with no gene match: 12. CDR3 length: 17 residues. Germline CDR1 LGHDT, CDR2 YNNKEL (reference sequence). CDR3 loop: CASSQDFASGGELEQFF. CDR3 DNA sequence: TGTGCCAGCAGCCAAGATTTCGCTAGCGGGGGCGAATTGGAGCAGTTCTTC.

This chain uses TRBV7-9 with TRBJ1-5, with a tentative D call TRBD1 (6 bases). Deletions cut 1 base from V and 5 bases from J, with 18 bases between. This CDR3 comprises 17 residues. CDR1 and CDR2 from the germline V gene are SEHNR and FQNEAQ (reference sequence). The CDR3 bases are TGTGCCAGCAGCTTAGGCATTGGGGGGCTGGAGGATCAGCCCCAGCATTTT. It yields the protein CASSLGIGGLEDQPQHF.

This chain links TRBV24-1 with TRBJ2-3; D is ambiguous. Trimming cost V 4 bases and J 3 bases, with 10 bases left between them. The length of the CDR3 is 14 residues. Germline V gene lookup returns CDR1 KGHDR and CDR2 SFDVKD. CDR3 protein: CATSEQKRTDTQYF. CDR3 in DNA: TGTGCCACCAGTGAGCAGAAGCGTACAGATACGCAGTATTTT.

This clonotype was seen more than once but under ten times. This chain connects TRBV5-1 to TRBJ2-7; no clear D gene. Trimming stripped 4 bases from V and 2 bases from J, with 10 bases between. CDR1 and CDR2 from the germline V gene are SGHRS and YFSETQ. The CDR3 totals 13 residues. This CDR3 is CASSRLSAYEQYF. CDR3 DNA: TGCGCCAGCAGCCGACTGTCAGCCTACGAGCAGTACTTC.

This clonotype was picked up a small number of times. This chain links TRBV5-1 with TRBJ2-7, with D possibly being TRBD1 (5 bases). This CDR3 has 14 amino acids. Looked up from germline, CDR1 is SGHRS and CDR2 is YFSETQ. The V and J ends lost 0 bases and 6 bases respectively, with 13 bases between them. DNA for the CDR3: TGCGCCAGCAGCTTGGATCCAGGAACAGGCGAGCAGTACTTC. This sequence encodes CASSLDPGTGEQYF.

The chain carries TRBV12-3 or TRBV12-4 and TRBJ2-5; D may be TRBD1 (5 bases). Deletions cut 2 bases from V and 2 bases from J, with 9 bases between. This CDR3 contains 14 residues. The CDR3 protein is CASSLSGLQETQYF. The CDR3, as DNA: TGTGCCAGCAGTTTATCAGGGTTACAAGAGACCCAGTACTTC.

The chain carries TRBV7-3 and TRBJ2-1; 8 bases line up with TRBD1. There are 15 residues in the CDR3. Trimming at V came to 6 bases and at J to 9 bases, leaving 13 bases not matched to a gene. The germline V gene has CDR1 SGHTA and CDR2 FQGTGA. Written as DNA, the CDR3 is TGTGCCAGCAGGTCACCCGGGACAGGTACGGTTGAGCAGTTCTTC. Its translation is CASRSPGTGTVEQFF.

The gene calls are TRBV5-5 and TRBJ2-7, with TRBD2 matching 15 bases. The CDR3 loop spans 19 amino acids. The trim removed 4 bases at V and 4 bases at J, leaving 15 bases unmatched. Germline assignment: CDR1 SGHKS and CDR2 YYEKEE (reference sequence). This CDR3 is CASSLYEGLAGGNGYEQYF. The CDR3 region has the DNA TGTGCCAGCAGCCTCTACGAGGGACTAGCGGGGGGCAACGGGTACGAGCAGTACTTC.

The V call is TRBV9, the J call TRBJ2-1; no firm D call. V dropped 4 bases and J dropped 6 bases, with 14 bases sitting between them. This CDR3 has 14 residues. CDR1 and CDR2 (germline): SGDLS, YYNGEE. CDR3 in amino acids: CASSPVVLFNEQFF. CDR3 in DNA: TGTGCCAGCAGCCCAGTTGTCCTTTTCAATGAGCAGTTCTTC.

The chain is built from TRBV14 and TRBJ2-7, with D uncertain. The V and J ends lost 5 bases and 1 base respectively, with 12 bases between them. CDR1 and CDR2 from the germline V gene are SGHDN and FVKESK. The CDR3 has 14 residues. In DNA, the CDR3 is TGTGCCAGCAGCACGGGCCTGGGATCCTACGAGCAGTACTTC. It codes for CASSTGLGSYEQYF.

V gene TRBV7-9 combines with J gene TRBJ1-5, with 9 nucleotides matching TRBD1. Trimming cost V 1 base and J 7 bases; bases outside gene matches: 17. CDR3 length: 19 residues. Germline values: CDR1 SEHNR, CDR2 FQNEAQ (reference sequence). This CDR3 is CASSLESIGGTGTTQPQHF. As DNA, the CDR3 is TGTGCCAGCAGCTTAGAATCTATAGGCGGGACAGGGACAACACAGCCCCAGCATTTT.

This clonotype was detected ten times or more. The rearrangement links TRBV12-3 or TRBV12-4 to TRBJ2-5; 10 nucleotides match TRBD2. The CDR3 is 17 residues long. J was trimmed by 5 bases and V by 1 base; bases with no gene match: 10. CDR3 bases: TGTGCCAGCAGTTTAGTTACCCTAGCGGGGGTGATGGAGACCCAGTACTTC. Amino acid sequence: CASSLVTLAGVMETQYF.

The chain uses TRBV5-8 and TRBJ2-2; D call uncertain. Germline lookup yields CDR1 SGHTS and CDR2 YDEGEE. This CDR3 has 16 residues. V was shortened by 3 bases and J by 0 bases, with 12 bases between the two germline ends. CDR3 DNA: TGTGCCAGCAGCTGGACCTGGACGGCGAACACCGGGGAGCTGTTTTTT. Its protein product is CASSWTWTANTGELFF.